This passage covers 21 T cell receptor beta chains from one sample sequenced in a study of pediatric ulcerative colitis. This table comes from immunoSEQ multiplex PCR, and its TCRdb copy is limited to in-frame clones, with some not included. The sample comprises 55,000 to 75,000 clones, around 85% of which are singletons, and under 3.5% rests with the top ten. The source material was blood. All receptors derive from a boy between 10 and 17 years old with severe ulcerative colitis.

This CDR3 reads CASSYSGDWFF. The CDR3 bases are TGCGCCAGCAGTTATAGCGGCGATTGGTTCTTC. V gene TRBV10-2 combines with J gene TRBJ2-1, with D possibly TRBD2 on 6 matching bases. With 5 bases removed from V and 15 bases from J, the gap between germline ends came to 14 bases. CDR3 length: 11 residues. Per the germline V gene, CDR1 is WSHSY and CDR2 is SAAADI.

The chain has TRBV9 and TRBJ1-2; no reliable D call. This CDR3 has 14 residues. Trimming removed 4 bases at V and 4 bases at J, with 14 bases between. CDR1 is SGDLS, CDR2 YYNGEE, per germline. The CDR3 coding sequence is TGTGCCAGCAGCCCCCGGACGGAGGGCTATGGCTACACCTTC. Translating it yields CASSPRTEGYGYTF.

The CDR3 bases are TGTGCCAGCAGTTTAGCGGGAACAGGGAGCTACGAGCAGTACTTC. It is translated as CASSLAGTGSYEQYF. V gene TRBV28 combines with J gene TRBJ2-7; D could derive from TRBD1 or TRBD2 (6 bases each). The CDR3 runs 15 residues. Germline lookup yields CDR1 MDHEN and CDR2 SYDVKM. V was cut by 2 bases and J by 3 bases, with 14 bases left in between. Full variable domain (outside the CDR3, taken from reference TRBV28 and TRBJ2-7): DVKVTQSSRYLVKRTGEKVFLECVQDMDHENMFWYRQDPGLGLRLIYFSYDVKMKEKGDIPEGYSVSREKKERFSLILESASTNQTSMYLCASSLAGTGSYEQYFGPGTRLTVT.

V is TRBV15 and J is TRBJ2-4, with D tentatively TRBD2 (5 bases). The germline V gene has CDR1 LNHNV and CDR2 YYDKDF (reference sequence). Trimming shortened V by 3 bases and J by 0 bases, and 12 bases separated the two germline ends. There are 16 residues in the CDR3. The CDR3 loop is CATSSRTAIAKNIQYF. The CDR3 bases are TGTGCCACCAGCAGCAGGACTGCCATAGCCAAAAACATTCAGTACTTC. The entire variable domain, with the rest obtained from reference TRBV15 and TRBJ2-4, is as follows: DAMVIQNPRYQVTQFGKPVTLSCSQTLNHNVMYWYQQKSSQAPKLLFHYYDKDFNNEADTPDNFQSRRPNTSFCFLDIRSPGLGDTAMYLCATSSRTAIAKNIQYFGAGTRLSVL.

This chain connects TRBV11-3 to TRBJ2-3; 12 bases match TRBD2. Unmatched junction bases numbered 9, after V lost 5 bases and J lost 0 bases. CDR3 size: 18 residues. Germline V gene sequence: CDR1 SGHNT, CDR2 YENEEA. The chain's CDR3 is CASSDRRGTSGSTDTQYF. CDR3 coding DNA: TGTGCCAGCAGCGATCGCCGAGGGACTAGCGGGAGCACAGATACGCAGTATTTT. Based on the CDR3 plus reference TRBV11-3 and TRBJ2-3, the full variable domain is EAGVVQSPRYKIIEKKQPVAFWCNPISGHNTLYWYLQNLGQGPELLIRYENEEAVDDSQLPKDRFSAERLKGVDSTLKIQPAELGDSAVYLCASSDRRGTSGSTDTQYFGPGTRLTVL.

The chain employs TRBV4-2 and TRBJ2-1; maybe TRBD1 (5 bases). V was shortened by 1 base and J by 3 bases, with 13 bases between the two germline ends. The CDR3 has 16 residues. CDR1 LGHNA and CDR2 YNFKEQ come from the germline V gene. CDR3 sequence: CASSQAQDTYYNEQFF. CDR3 coding DNA: TGTGCCAGCAGCCAAGCGCAGGACACGTACTACAATGAGCAGTTCTTC.

The chain is built from TRBV30 and TRBJ1-3, with D perhaps TRBD1 (5 bases). Germline V CDR1 and CDR2: GTSNPN, SVGIG (reference sequence). Deletions cut 6 bases from V and 3 bases from J, with 15 bases between. The length of the CDR3 is 14 residues. CDR3 sequence reads: CACRERGFGNTIYF. The DNA of the CDR3 is TGTGCCTGTCGGGAGAGGGGATTTGGAAACACCATATATTTT.

The J gene is TRBJ2-1, the V gene TRBV14; tentative D call: TRBD1 (8 bases). Germline assignment: CDR1 SGHDN and CDR2 FVKESK. The CDR3 totals 18 residues. The V and J ends lost 4 bases and 7 bases respectively, with 26 bases between them. CDR3 sequence (DNA): TGTGCCAGCAGCCGAACAGGGGGAGGGAAACAAGTCTTGAATGAGCAGTTCTTC. Translating it yields CASSRTGGGKQVLNEQFF.

The J gene is TRBJ2-7, the V gene TRBV19; D remains unclear. The germline V gene has CDR1 LNHDA and CDR2 SQIVND (reference sequence). V dropped 1 base and J dropped 6 bases, with 16 bases sitting between them. The CDR3 has 15 residues. CDR3 DNA sequence: TGTGCCAGTAGTATAGGCCTTGACCGAGGAGTCGAGCAGTACTTC. It encodes CASSIGLDRGVEQYF. Based on the CDR3 plus reference TRBV19 and TRBJ2-7, the full variable domain is DGGITQSPKYLFRKEGQNVTLSCEQNLNHDAMYWYRQDPGQGLRLIYYSQIVNDFQKGDIAEGYSVSREKKESFPLTVTSAQKNPTAFYLCASSIGLDRGVEQYFGPGTRLTVT.

A single count supports this clone. The rearrangement joins TRBV11-3 to TRBJ2-2, with D maybe TRBD2 (5 bases). V was cut by 1 base and J by 4 bases, with 10 bases left in between. Germline CDR1 and CDR2: SGHNT and YENEEA. This CDR3 comprises 15 residues. CDR3 sequence (DNA): TGTGCCAGCAGCTTAGCCGGCAGCGGCACCGGGGAGCTGTTTTTT. It yields the protein CASSLAGSGTGELFF.

The V gene is TRBV10-3, the J gene TRBJ1-1; D gene uncertain. CDR3 size: 12 residues. From germline, CDR1 is ENHRY and CDR2 SYGVKD. V was pared by 10 bases and J by 1 base, with 10 bases between. Here the CDR3 DNA reads TGTGCCACCAACAGTGAGAACACTGAAGCTTTCTTT. Protein product: CATNSENTEAFF.

There are a few counts of this clone. The chain uses TRBV18 and TRBJ2-3; D gene ambiguous. Germline CDR1 KGHSH, CDR2 LQKENI. The CDR3 sequence is 13 residues long. Trimming cost V 4 bases and J 0 bases, with 5 bases left between them. This chain's CDR3 is CASSQDSTDTQYF. In DNA, the CDR3 is TGTGCCAGCTCACAGGACAGCACAGATACGCAGTATTTT. The full variable domain, completed using reference TRBV18 and TRBJ2-3, is NAGVMQNPRHLVRRRGQEARLRCSPMKGHSHVYWYRQLPEEGLKFMVYLQKENIIDESGMPKERFSAEFPKEGPSILRIQQVVRGDSAAYFCASSQDSTDTQYFGPGTRLTVL.

The chain has TRBV19 and TRBJ1-1, with 9 nucleotides matching TRBD1. The CDR3 consists of 13 residues. The V segment lost 9 bases and the J segment 6 bases; nucleotides outside the gene matches: 8. Germline-derived CDR1 and CDR2 are LNHDA and SQIVND (reference sequence). Here the CDR3 DNA reads TGTGCCAGCGAAACAGGGGGCATCGCTGAAGCTTTCTTT. Its translation: CASETGGIAEAFF.

The gene calls are TRBV5-1 and TRBJ2-4; D may match TRBD1 or TRBD2 (6 bases each). The CDR3 length is 14 residues. The V gene's germline CDR1 is SGHRS and CDR2 YFSETQ. Trimming shortened V by 4 bases and J by 5 bases, and 13 bases separated the two germline ends. Written as DNA, the CDR3 is TGCGCCAGCAGCGAGGGCGGGACACAAAACATTCAGTACTTC. This sequence encodes CASSEGGTQNIQYF.

This clone was seen more than once but under ten times. The chain employs TRBV30 and TRBJ1-5; no firm D call. The germline V gene encodes CDR1 GTSNPN and CDR2 SVGIG (reference sequence). Trimming left V 2 bases short and J 0 bases short, with 20 bases between. The CDR3 runs 18 residues. CDR3 sequence: CAWSRKVLTGHSNQPQHF. The CDR3 region has the DNA TGTGCCTGGAGTCGGAAGGTGCTCACCGGGCATAGCAATCAGCCCCAGCATTTT.

The chain couples TRBV4-1 to TRBJ2-5; D is unclear. Germline CDR1 and CDR2: MGHRA and YSYEKL. This CDR3 contains 16 residues. The V and J ends lost 4 bases and 1 base respectively, with 16 bases between them. The CDR3 DNA follows: TGCGCCAGCAGCCTCAAAGGGCCGGGCTTCCAAGAGACCCAGTACTTC. Translating it yields CASSLKGPGFQETQYF.

The V gene is TRBV6-5, the J gene TRBJ1-1; D perhaps matches TRBD1 (5 bases). The length of the CDR3 is 13 residues. Germline values: CDR1 MNHEY, CDR2 SVGAGI. Here the CDR3 reads CAVGDGLNTEAFF. The DNA of the CDR3 is TGTGCGGTTGGGGACGGGCTGAACACTGAAGCTTTCTTT.

This rearrangement joins TRBV5-1 to TRBJ2-2, with 10 bases fitting TRBD1. Germline V gene sequence: CDR1 SGHRS, CDR2 YFSETQ. The CDR3 runs to 17 residues. V dropped 5 bases and J dropped 0; count of bases not matched to a gene: 7. The CDR3 sequence: CASSSPGTGANTGELFF. The CDR3, as DNA: TGCGCCAGCAGTTCTCCCGGGACAGGGGCGAACACCGGGGAGCTGTTTTTT. Based on the CDR3 plus reference TRBV5-1 and TRBJ2-2, the full variable domain is KAGVTQTPRYLIKTRGQQVTLSCSPISGHRSVSWYQQTPGQGLQFLFEYFSETQRNKGNFPGRFSGRQFSNSRSEMNVSTLELGDSALYLCASSSPGTGANTGELFFGEGSRLTVL.

As to this clone: The junction differs from germline at one of its ends, possibly a read error. V usage is TRBV4-1 and J usage is TRBJ1-4, with TRBD1 matching 10 bases. The CDR3 runs to 16 residues. CDR1 is MGHRA, CDR2 YSYEKL, per germline. This CDR3 reads CASSPRQGATIEKLFF. CDR3 coding DNA: TGCGCCAGCAGCCCCCGACAGGGGGCGACTATTGAAAAACTGTTTTTT.

The chain couples TRBV11-2 to TRBJ1-5; 9 nucleotides line up with TRBD1. The CDR3 sequence is 14 residues long. V dropped 5 bases and J dropped 4; count of bases not matched to a gene: 3. Germline loops: CDR1 SGHAT, CDR2 FQNNGV. The CDR3 here is CASSPGQGNQPQHF. CDR3 nucleotides: TGTGCCAGCAGCCCAGGACAGGGGAATCAGCCCCAGCATTTT. Full variable domain (rest looked up from reference TRBV11-2 and TRBJ1-5): EAGVAQSPRYKIIEKRQSVAFWCNPISGHATLYWYQQILGQGPKLLIQFQNNGVVDDSQLPKDRFSAERLKGVDSTLKIQPAKLEDSAVYLCASSPGQGNQPQHFGDGTRLSIL.

This clone came up a few times. The chain carries TRBV7-9 and TRBJ1-1; no clear D gene. V was cut by 3 bases and J by 0 bases, with 5 bases left in between. The CDR3 extends over 13 amino acids. Germline CDR1 SEHNR, CDR2 FQNEAQ (reference sequence). In DNA form, the CDR3 reads TGTGCCAGCAGCTTTGCAGTGAACACTGAAGCTTTCTTT. This gives the protein CASSFAVNTEAFF. The variable domain in full, with the rest retrieved from reference TRBV7-9 and TRBJ1-1, is DTGVSQNPRHKITKRGQNVTFRCDPISEHNRLYWYRQTLGQGPEFLTYFQNEAQLEKSRLLSDRFSAERPKGSFSTLEIQRTEQGDSAMYLCASSFAVNTEAFFGQGTRLTVV.